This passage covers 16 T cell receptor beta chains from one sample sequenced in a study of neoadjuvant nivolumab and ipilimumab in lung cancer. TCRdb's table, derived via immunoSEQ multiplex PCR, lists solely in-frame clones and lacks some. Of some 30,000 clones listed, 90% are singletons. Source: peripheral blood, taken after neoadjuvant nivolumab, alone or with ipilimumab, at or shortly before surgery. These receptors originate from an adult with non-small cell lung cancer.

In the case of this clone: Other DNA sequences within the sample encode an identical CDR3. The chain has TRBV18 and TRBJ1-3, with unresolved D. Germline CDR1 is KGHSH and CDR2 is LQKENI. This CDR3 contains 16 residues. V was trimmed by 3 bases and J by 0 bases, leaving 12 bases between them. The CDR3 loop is CASSPRGGSSGNTIYF. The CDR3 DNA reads TGTGCCAGCTCACCCCGGGGAGGAAGCTCTGGAAACACCATATATTTT. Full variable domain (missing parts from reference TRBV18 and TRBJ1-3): NAGVMQNPRHLVRRRGQEARLRCSPMKGHSHVYWYRQLPEEGLKFMVYLQKENIIDESGMPKERFSAEFPKEGPSILRIQQVVRGDSAAYFCASSPRGGSSGNTIYFGEGSWLTVV.

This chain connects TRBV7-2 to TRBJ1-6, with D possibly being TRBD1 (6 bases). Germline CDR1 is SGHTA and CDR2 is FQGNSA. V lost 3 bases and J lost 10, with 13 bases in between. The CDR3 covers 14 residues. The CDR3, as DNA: TGTGCCAGCAGCTTCTCACGGACAGAATCACCCCTCCACTTT. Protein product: CASSFSRTESPLHF.

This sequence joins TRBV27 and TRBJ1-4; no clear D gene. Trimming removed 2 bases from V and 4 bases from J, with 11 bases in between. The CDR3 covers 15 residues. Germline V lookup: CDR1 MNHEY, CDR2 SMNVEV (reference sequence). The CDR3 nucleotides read TGTGCCAGCAGTTTAAGAGGACGAGGTAATGAAAAACTGTTTTTT. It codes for CASSLRGRGNEKLFF.

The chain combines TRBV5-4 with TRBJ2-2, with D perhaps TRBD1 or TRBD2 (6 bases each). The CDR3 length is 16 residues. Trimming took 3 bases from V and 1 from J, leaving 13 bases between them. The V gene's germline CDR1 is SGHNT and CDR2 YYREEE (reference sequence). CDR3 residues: CASSSRGAENTGELFF. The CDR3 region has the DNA TGTGCCAGCAGCTCGAGGGGGGCAGAGAACACCGGGGAGCTGTTTTTT.

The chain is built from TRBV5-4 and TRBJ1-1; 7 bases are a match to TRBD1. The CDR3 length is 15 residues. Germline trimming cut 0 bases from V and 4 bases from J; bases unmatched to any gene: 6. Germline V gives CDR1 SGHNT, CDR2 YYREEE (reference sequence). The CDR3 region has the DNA TGTGCCAGCAGCTTGGGAGGGGGCAGGGGCACTGAAGCTTTCTTT. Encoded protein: CASSLGGGRGTEAFF.

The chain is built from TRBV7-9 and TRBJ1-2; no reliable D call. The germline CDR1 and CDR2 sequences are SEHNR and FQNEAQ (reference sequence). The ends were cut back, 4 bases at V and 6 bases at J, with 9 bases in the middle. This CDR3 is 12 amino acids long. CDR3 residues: CASSSRQDGYTF. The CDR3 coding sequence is TGTGCCAGCAGCTCCCGGCAAGATGGCTACACCTTC. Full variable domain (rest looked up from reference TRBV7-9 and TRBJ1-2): DTGVSQNPRHKITKRGQNVTFRCDPISEHNRLYWYRQTLGQGPEFLTYFQNEAQLEKSRLLSDRFSAERPKGSFSTLEIQRTEQGDSAMYLCASSSRQDGYTFGSGTRLTVV.

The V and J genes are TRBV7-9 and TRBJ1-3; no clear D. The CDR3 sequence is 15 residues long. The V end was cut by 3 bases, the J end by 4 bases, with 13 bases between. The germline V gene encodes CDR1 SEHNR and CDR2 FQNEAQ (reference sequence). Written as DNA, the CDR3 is TGTGCCAGCAGCTTCAATTCGGGGTCCGGAAACACCATATATTTT. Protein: CASSFNSGSGNTIYF. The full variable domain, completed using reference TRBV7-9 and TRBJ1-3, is DTGVSQNPRHKITKRGQNVTFRCDPISEHNRLYWYRQTLGQGPEFLTYFQNEAQLEKSRLLSDRFSAERPKGSFSTLEIQRTEQGDSAMYLCASSFNSGSGNTIYFGEGSWLTVV.

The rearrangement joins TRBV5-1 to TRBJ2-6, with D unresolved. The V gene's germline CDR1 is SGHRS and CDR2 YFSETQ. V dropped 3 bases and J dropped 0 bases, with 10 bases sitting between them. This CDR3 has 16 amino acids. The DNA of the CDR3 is TGCGCCAGCAGCTCGGTAATTAGCTCTGGGGCCAACGTCCTGACTTTC. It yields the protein CASSSVISSGANVLTF.

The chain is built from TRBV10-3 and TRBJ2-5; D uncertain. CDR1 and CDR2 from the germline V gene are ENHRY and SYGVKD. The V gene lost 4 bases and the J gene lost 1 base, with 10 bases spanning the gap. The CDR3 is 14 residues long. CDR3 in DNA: TGTGCCATCAGTGTGGGTCCGATCCAAGAGACCCAGTACTTC. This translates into CAISVGPIQETQYF.

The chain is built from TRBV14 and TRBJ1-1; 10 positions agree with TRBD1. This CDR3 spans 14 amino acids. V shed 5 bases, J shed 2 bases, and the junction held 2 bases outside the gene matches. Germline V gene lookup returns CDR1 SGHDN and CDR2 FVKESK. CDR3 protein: CASSWDRGNTEAFF. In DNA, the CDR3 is TGTGCCAGCAGCTGGGACAGGGGTAACACTGAAGCTTTCTTT.

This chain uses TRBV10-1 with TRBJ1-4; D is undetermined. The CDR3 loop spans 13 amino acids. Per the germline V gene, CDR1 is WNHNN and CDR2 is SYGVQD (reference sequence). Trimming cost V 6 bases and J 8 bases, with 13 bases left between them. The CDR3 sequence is CASSRDLGEKLFF. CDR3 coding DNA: TGCGCCAGCAGCCGCGACCTAGGGGAAAAACTGTTTTTT.

The DNA for the CDR3 is TGTGCCAGCAGCTTGGAGACAGATACGCAGTATTTT. It codes for CASSLETDTQYF. The V call is TRBV5-6, the J call TRBJ2-3, with D unresolved. Germline lookup yields CDR1 SGHDT and CDR2 YYEEEE. V was cut by 0 bases and J by 3 bases, with 2 bases left in between. The CDR3 extends over 12 amino acids.

CDR3 sequence reads: CASSLALTGINYGYTF. Here the CDR3 DNA reads TGTGCCAGCAGCTTAGCTTTGACAGGGATTAACTATGGCTACACCTTC. The rearrangement links TRBV7-8 to TRBJ1-2, with TRBD1 identical over 7 bases. Germline CDR1 reads SGHVS; CDR2 reads FQNEAQ. The CDR3 consists of 16 residues. With V trimmed by 0 bases and J by 1 base, 5 bases remained unmatched.

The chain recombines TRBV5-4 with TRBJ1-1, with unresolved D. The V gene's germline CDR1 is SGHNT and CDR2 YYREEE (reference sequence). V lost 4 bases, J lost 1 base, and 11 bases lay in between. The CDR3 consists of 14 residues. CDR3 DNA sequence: TGTGCCAGCAGCGTTCCCCAGCCGAACACTGAAGCTTTCTTT. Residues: CASSVPQPNTEAFF.

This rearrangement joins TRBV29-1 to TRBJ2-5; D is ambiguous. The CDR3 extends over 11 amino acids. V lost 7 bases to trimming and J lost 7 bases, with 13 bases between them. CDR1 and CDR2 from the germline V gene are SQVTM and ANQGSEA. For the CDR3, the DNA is TGCAGCGCCGAGGTCGTCGGGACCCAGTACTTC. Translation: CSAEVVGTQYF.

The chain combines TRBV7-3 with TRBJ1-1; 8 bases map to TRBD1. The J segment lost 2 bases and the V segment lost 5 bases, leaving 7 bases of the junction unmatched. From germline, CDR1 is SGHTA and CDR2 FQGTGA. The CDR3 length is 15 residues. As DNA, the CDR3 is TGTGCCAGCAGCCCTCAGGGGGCGCGCAACACTGAAGCTTTCTTT. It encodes CASSPQGARNTEAFF.